This section outlines one T cell receptor beta chain sequence together with its context. Assay used: immunoSEQ multiplex PCR; TCRdb lists only in-frame clones, some missing. The sample shows over 400,000 clones, about 92% of them seen only once. The record originates from a study of Ad26.COV2.S vaccination and SARS-CoV-2 variants. Study in general: The donor belonged to the COV1001 Ad26.COV2.S trial arm. Ad26.COV2.S, an intramuscular injection, was given once or twice 56 days apart.

The V and J ends lost 0 bases and 1 base respectively, with 11 bases between them. CDR1 LGHNA and CDR2 YNFKEQ come from the germline V gene. The CDR3 runs 16 residues. Described treatment: 19 received Ad26.COV2.S at low or high dose, single or two shots; about 5 received placebo; per-sample allocation not given. Collection of the samples took place on day 63 after the first injection of vaccine or placebo. The receptor comes from a person between 18 and 60 years old who received the Ad26.COV2.S COVID-19 vaccine or a placebo. Material: peripheral blood, obtained in a trial of Ad26.COV2.S vaccine versus placebo. The rearrangement links TRBV4-2 to TRBJ2-3, with D possibly matching TRBD2 (7 bases). CDR3 region: CASSQEGGGGTDTQYF. CDR3 nucleotide sequence: TGTGCCAGCAGCCAAGAGGGCGGGGGCGGCACAGATACGCAGTATTTT.